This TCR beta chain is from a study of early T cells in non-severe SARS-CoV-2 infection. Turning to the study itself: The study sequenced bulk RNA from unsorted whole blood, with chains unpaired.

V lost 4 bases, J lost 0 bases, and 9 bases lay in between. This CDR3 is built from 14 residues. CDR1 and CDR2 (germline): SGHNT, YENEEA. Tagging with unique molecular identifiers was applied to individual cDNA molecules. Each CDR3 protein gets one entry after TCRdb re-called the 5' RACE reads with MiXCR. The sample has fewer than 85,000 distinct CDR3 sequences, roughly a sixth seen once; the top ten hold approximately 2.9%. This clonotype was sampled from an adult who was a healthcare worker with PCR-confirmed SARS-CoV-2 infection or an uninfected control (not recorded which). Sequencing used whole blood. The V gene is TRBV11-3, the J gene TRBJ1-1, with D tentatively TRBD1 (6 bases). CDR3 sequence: CASSYQGMNTEAFF. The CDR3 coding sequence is TGTGCCAGCAGCTATCAGGGGATGAACACTGAAGCTTTCTTT.